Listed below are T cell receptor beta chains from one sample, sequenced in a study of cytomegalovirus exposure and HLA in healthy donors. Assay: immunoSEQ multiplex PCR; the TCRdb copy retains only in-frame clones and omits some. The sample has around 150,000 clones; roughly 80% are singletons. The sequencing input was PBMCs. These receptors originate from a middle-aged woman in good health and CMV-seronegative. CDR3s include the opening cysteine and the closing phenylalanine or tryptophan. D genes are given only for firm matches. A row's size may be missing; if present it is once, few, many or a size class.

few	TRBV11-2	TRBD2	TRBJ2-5	TGTGCCAGCAGCTTACTGGCGGGGGGTGGGGAGACCCAGTACTTC	CASSLLAGGGETQYF
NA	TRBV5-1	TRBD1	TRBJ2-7	TGCGCCAGCAGCTTGGGGGACAGGGGATCCTACGAGCAGTACTTC	CASSLGDRGSYEQYF
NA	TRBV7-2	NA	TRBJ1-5	TGTGCCAGCAGTTCGACGCCGGGGCAGCCCCAGCATTTT	CASSSTPGQPQHF
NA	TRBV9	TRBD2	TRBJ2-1	TGTGCCAGCAGCGAGGGACTAGCGGGGTACAATGAGCAGTTCTTC	CASSEGLAGYNEQFF
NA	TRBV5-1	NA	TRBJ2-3	TGCGCCAGCAGCTCCTCTTCGCCTTCGGGGGATACGCAGTATTTT	CASSSSSPSGDTQYF
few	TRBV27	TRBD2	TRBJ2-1	TGTGCCAGCAGTCCCCGCTTGGGGCTAGCGGGAGTTAAGCAGTTCTTC	CASSPRLGLAGVKQFF
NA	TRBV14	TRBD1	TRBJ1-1	TGTGCCAGCAGCCAAGTATCTAGGGGGCCAGCTTTCTTT	CASSQVSRGPAFF
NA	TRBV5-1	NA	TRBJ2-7	TGCGCCAGCAGCTTTCCAGGGAACCCCCCCTACGAGCAGTACTTC	CASSFPGNPPYEQYF
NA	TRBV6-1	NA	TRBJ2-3	TGTGCCAGCAGTGAACAGCAAGGGGGCACAGATACGCAGTATTTT	CASSEQQGGTDTQYF
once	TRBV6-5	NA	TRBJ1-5	TGTGCCAGCAGTTACTCCGCGGGACTTAGCAATCAGCCCCAGCATTTT	CASSYSAGLSNQPQHF
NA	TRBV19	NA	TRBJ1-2	TGTGCCAGTAGTACAGGGGTTCTCCTCTATGGCTACACCTTC	CASSTGVLLYGYTF
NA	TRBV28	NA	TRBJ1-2	TGTGCCAGCAGTTTATTTCTTAACTATGGCTACACCTTC	CASSLFLNYGYTF
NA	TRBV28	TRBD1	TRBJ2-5	TGTGCCAGCAGTTTAGCTAATACAGGGGGGCAGACCCAGTACTTC	CASSLANTGGQTQYF
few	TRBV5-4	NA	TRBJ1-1	TGTGCCAGCAGCCTCGGGACACACACTGAAGCTTTCTTT	CASSLGTHTEAFF
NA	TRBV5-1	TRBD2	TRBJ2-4	TGCGCCAGCAGCTTGTCTAGCGGGGGGCTAGCCAAAAACATTCAGTACTTC	CASSLSSGGLAKNIQYF
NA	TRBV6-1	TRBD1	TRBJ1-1	TGTGCCAGCAGCTACGGGACAGAAAATGAAGCTTTCTTT	CASSYGTENEAFF
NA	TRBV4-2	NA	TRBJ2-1	TGTGCCAGCAGCCAAGACCTGAGCTCCTACAATGAGCAGTTCTTC	CASSQDLSSYNEQFF
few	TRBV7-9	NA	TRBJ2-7	TGTGCCAGAAAACCGGGACAAACCCTCTACGAGCAGTACTTC	CARKPGQTLYEQYF
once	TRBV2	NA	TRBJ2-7	TGTGCCAGCAGTGCGGGCGGGGTTCATTTGTCCTACGAGCAGTACTTC	CASSAGGVHLSYEQYF
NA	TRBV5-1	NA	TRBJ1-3	TGCGCCAGCAGCGCGGGGGGAATCTCTGGAAACACCATATATTTT	CASSAGGISGNTIYF
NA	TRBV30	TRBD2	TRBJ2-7	TGTGCCGGGACCCGGGAGCGGGGAGGTTACGAGCAGTACTTC	CAGTRERGGYEQYF
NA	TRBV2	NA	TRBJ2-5	TGTGCCAGAAACAGGGAGAGATACATTCAAGAGACCCAGTACTTC	CARNRERYIQETQYF
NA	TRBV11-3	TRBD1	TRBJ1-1	TGTGCCAGCAAAAGGACAGGGTCCGCTGAAGCTTTCTTT	CASKRTGSAEAFF
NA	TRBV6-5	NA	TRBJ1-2	TGTGCCAGCAGCTCAAACAAGGGGGGGCGAAGGGGCTACACCTTC	CASSSNKGGRRGYTF
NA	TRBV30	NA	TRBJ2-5	TGTGCCTGGAGCCCTCTGACAGGCGGCGGGACCCAGTACTTC	CAWSPLTGGGTQYF
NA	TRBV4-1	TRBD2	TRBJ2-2	TGCGCCAGCAGCCAGGCAGACATGGGACTAGCGTCCGGGGAGCTGTTTTTT	CASSQADMGLASGELFF
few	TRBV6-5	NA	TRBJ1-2	TGTGCCAGCAGTTACTCGAGCAGGGTAATCTACACCTTC	CASSYSSRVIYTF
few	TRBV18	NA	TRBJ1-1	TGTGCCAGCTCACGTAGAACACAGGGTCACCCTGAAGCTTTCTTT	CASSRRTQGHPEAFF
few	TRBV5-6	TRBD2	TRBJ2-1	TGTGCCAGCAGTCCCGAGGGAGGGGATGAGCAGTTCTTC	CASSPEGGDEQFF
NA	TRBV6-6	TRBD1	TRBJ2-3	TGTGCCAGCAGGGACAGGGTAACAGATACGCAGTATTTT	CASRDRVTDTQYF
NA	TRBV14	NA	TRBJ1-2	TGTGCCAGCAGCCTAGGACAGCCCTACTATGGCTACACCTTC	CASSLGQPYYGYTF
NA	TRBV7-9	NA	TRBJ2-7	TGTGCCAGCAGCTTAGCGGAGGGACTCAGGAGCTCCTACGAGCAGTACTTC	CASSLAEGLRSSYEQYF
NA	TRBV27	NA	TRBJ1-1	TGTGCCAGCAGTTCGAGACCTAGGGGGGGGACTGAAGCTTTCTTT	CASSSRPRGGTEAFF
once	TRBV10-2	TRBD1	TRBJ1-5	TGCGCCAGCAGTGGATCAGGGGGACCCCTCGGCCAGCCCCAGCATTTT	CASSGSGGPLGQPQHF
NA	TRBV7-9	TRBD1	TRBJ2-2	TGTGCCAGCAGCCCAAGCCCTCCGGGACAGACGACCGGGGAGCTGTTTTTT	CASSPSPPGQTTGELFF
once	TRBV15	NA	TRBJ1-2	TGTGCCACCAGCGCCAGTATGTATGGCTACACCTTC	CATSASMYGYTF
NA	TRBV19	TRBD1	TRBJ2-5	TGTGCCAGTAGGGACGAACAGGGGAGAGAGACCCAGTACTTC	CASRDEQGRETQYF
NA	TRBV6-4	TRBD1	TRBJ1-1	TGTGCCAGCAGTGAACAGGGGGCTGACACTGAAGCTTTCTTT	CASSEQGADTEAFF
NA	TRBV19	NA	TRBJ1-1	TGTGCCAGTAGTATTGGGTGGGGGGGGGCGAACACTGAAGCTTTCTTT	CASSIGWGGANTEAFF
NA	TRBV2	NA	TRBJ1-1	TGTGCCAATCGAGGGGGCACTGAAGCTTTCTTT	CANRGGTEAFF
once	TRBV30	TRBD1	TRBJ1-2	TGTGCCTGGAGTAGGACAGGAACCTATGGCTACACCTTC	CAWSRTGTYGYTF
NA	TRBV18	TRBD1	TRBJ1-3	TGTGCCAGCTCACCCAGGGACAGTTCTGGAAACACCATATATTTT	CASSPRDSSGNTIYF
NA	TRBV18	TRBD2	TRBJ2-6	TGTGCCAGCTTACTAGCGGGAGCGTCTGGGGCCAACGTCCTGACTTTC	CASLLAGASGANVLTF
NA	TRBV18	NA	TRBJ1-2	TGTGCCAGCTCACCAAGCGAGGGCGCCGACTATGGCTACACCTTC	CASSPSEGADYGYTF
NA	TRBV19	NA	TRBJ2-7	TGTGCCAGTAGTATATGGGCTCCTGAGGGCAACGAGCAGTACTTC	CASSIWAPEGNEQYF
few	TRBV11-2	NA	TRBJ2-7	TGTGCCAGCAGCTTAGATGAGGAGCAGTACTTC	CASSLDEEQYF
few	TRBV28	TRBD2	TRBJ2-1	TGTGCCAGCAGTGACCCAAAGCGGGGAGACTACAATGAGCAGTTCTTC	CASSDPKRGDYNEQFF
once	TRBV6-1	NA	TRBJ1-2	TGTGCCAGCAGTGAACCCAAGGAGATATATACGGGCACCTTC	CASSEPKEIYTGTF
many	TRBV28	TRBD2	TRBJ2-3	TGTGCCAGCAGTTCCGTCCCTAGCGGGGGAGGCACAGATACGCAGTATTTT	CASSSVPSGGGTDTQYF
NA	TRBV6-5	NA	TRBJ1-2	TGTGCCAGCAGTTACGGGTCGGGGGGCTACACCTTC	CASSYGSGGYTF
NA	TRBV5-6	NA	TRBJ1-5	TGTGCCAGCAGCTTGGGGTACAGCCTCAATCAGCTCCAGCATTTT	CASSLGYSLNQLQHF
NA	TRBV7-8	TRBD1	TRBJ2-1	TGTGCCAGCAGCTTAGATGTCCCGGACAGGTACAATGAGCAGTTCTTC	CASSLDVPDRYNEQFF
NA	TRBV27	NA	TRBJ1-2	TGTGCCAGCAGTTCCAGGACAGAGAATAACTATGGCTACACCTTC	CASSSRTENNYGYTF
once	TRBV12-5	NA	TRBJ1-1	TGTGCTAGTGGTTTGGTAGAGGGTCGGACTGAAGCTTTCTTT	CASGLVEGRTEAFF